This T cell receptor beta chain originates from a study of blood T cell repertoires in COVID-19. Sequenced by immunoSEQ multiplex PCR; TCRdb stores in-frame clones only, minus some. The sample includes about 200,000 clones, roughly 78% of them seen just once. This CDR3 region has 14 residues. Between the trimmed V and J ends, which lost 3 bases and 1 base, there was a span of 7 bases. Germline V lookup: CDR1 SQVTM, CDR2 ANQGSEA. What was sequenced was peripheral blood. The TCR originated in a woman over 75 with active or convalescent COVID-19. This chain links TRBV29-1 with TRBJ2-6; D gene uncertain. The CDR3 nucleotides read TGCAGCGTTGACTCCGGGTCTGGGGCCAACGTCCTGACTTTC. This encodes CSVDSGSGANVLTF. Using reference TRBV29-1 and TRBJ2-6 for the parts outside the CDR3, the full variable domain is SAVISQKPSRDICQRGTSLTIQCQVDSQVTMMFWYRQQPGQSLTLIATANQGSEATYESGFVIDKFPISRPNLTFSTLTVSNMSPEDSSIYLCSVDSGSGANVLTFGAGSRLTVL.